This record looks at one T cell receptor beta chain sequence and its context. Its antigen is unknown. The data belong to a study of graft-versus-host responses after intestinal transplantation. Study-wide context: All recipients were given anti-thymocyte globulin induction, and tacrolimus and steroids were then administered for 3 to 4 years.

The CDR3 is made up of 14 amino acids. The V gene lost 6 bases and the J gene lost 1 base, with 13 bases spanning the gap. CDR1 is MNHEY, CDR2 SMNVEV, per germline (reference sequence). Profiled with immunoSEQ multiplex PCR; TCRdb holds only in-frame clones, not every one. The sample shows 65,000 to 100,000 clones, around 93% of them seen only once. The sequenced sample was unstimulated CD8+ T cells sorted from spleen or lymph node cells, obtained before transplant. The chain combines TRBV27 with TRBJ2-7, with D possibly being TRBD1 (5 bases). This clonotype was sampled from a human donor who was the organ donor for an intestinal transplant. This chain's CDR3 is CASSRNGASYEQYF. For the CDR3, the DNA is TGTGCCAGCAGCCGAAATGGGGCTTCCTACGAGCAGTACTTC.